The 21 T cell receptor beta chains below were found in one sample sequenced in a study of blood T cell repertoires in COVID-19. Data came from immunoSEQ multiplex PCR; TCRdb stores just in-frame clones and leaves some out. The table shows over 200,000 clones, with about 87% occurring only once. The sample comprised PBMCs or T cells enriched from blood (not recorded which). The origin of the receptors is a man aged 25 to 40 who had recovered from COVID-19.

The CDR3 coding sequence is TGTGCCAGTAGTCGCGAATACGGGGCCAAAAACATTCAGTACTTC. Its protein is CASSREYGAKNIQYF. This chain uses TRBV19 with TRBJ2-4; D not resolved. The V gene's germline CDR1 is LNHDA and CDR2 SQIVND (reference sequence). This CDR3 region has 15 residues. V gave up 5 bases and J gave up 1 base, with 12 bases separating them.

The chain combines TRBV2 with TRBJ2-3; D may be TRBD2 (5 bases). The CDR3 loop spans 15 amino acids. V lost 0 bases, J lost 1 base, and 8 bases lay in between. Germline CDR1 SNHLY, CDR2 FYNNEI. Here the CDR3 reads CASSEAGVGTDTQYF. CDR3 nucleotide sequence: TGTGCCAGCAGTGAAGCGGGAGTGGGCACAGATACGCAGTATTTT.

This clone has only a few counts. The rearrangement uses TRBV18 and TRBJ2-1; 10 bases match TRBD1. The V and J ends lost 4 bases and 8 bases, in that order; junction bases with no gene match: 8. The germline CDR1 and CDR2 sequences are KGHSH and LQKENI. CDR3 length: 15 amino acids. CDR3: CASSLGQGGYDEQFF. CDR3 DNA sequence: TGTGCCAGCTCACTCGGACAGGGGGGGTACGATGAGCAGTTCTTC.

V usage is TRBV4-1 and J usage is TRBJ2-3; 8 bases line up with TRBD2. Unmatched junction bases numbered 3, after V lost 3 bases and J lost 1 base. Germline values: CDR1 MGHRA, CDR2 YSYEKL. This CDR3 contains 15 residues. The CDR3 nucleotides read TGCGCCAGCAGCCATAGCGGGACTGGCACAGATACGCAGTATTTT. This gives the protein CASSHSGTGTDTQYF.

The chain links TRBV11-3 to TRBJ1-1, with TRBD1 identical over 8 bases. The V segment lost 7 bases and the J segment 5 bases; nucleotides outside the gene matches: 6. Germline CDR1 SGHNT, CDR2 YENEEA. The CDR3 covers 13 residues. This chain's CDR3 is CASTRTGRTEAFF. The CDR3 region has the DNA TGTGCCAGCACCCGGACAGGGCGAACTGAAGCTTTCTTT.

The chain employs TRBV7-2 and TRBJ2-7; 12 positions agree with TRBD2. V gave up 5 bases and J gave up 4 bases; unmatched junction bases: 9. Germline CDR1 and CDR2: SGHTA and FQGNSA. There are 16 residues in the CDR3. The chain's CDR3 is CASSRTSGLAGYEQYF. As DNA, the CDR3 is TGTGCCAGCAGCCGGACCTCTGGACTAGCGGGATACGAGCAGTACTTC.

The chain uses TRBV15 and TRBJ1-5; perhaps TRBD1 as D (5 bases). This CDR3 has 14 amino acids. V gave up 1 base and J gave up 7 bases, with 11 bases separating them. In germline, CDR1 is LNHNV, CDR2 YYDKDF (reference sequence). The DNA for the CDR3 is TGTGCCACCAGCAGAGTTGGAGGGGTCCAGCCCCAGCATTTT. Encoded protein: CATSRVGGVQPQHF.

This clone was recorded a few times. The CDR3 DNA sequence: TGTGCCTGGAGTAGGCCTACAGGCTTTAGCACTGAAGCTTTCTTT. Its protein product is CAWSRPTGFSTEAFF. The chain recombines TRBV30 with TRBJ1-1; perhaps TRBD1 as D (5 bases). The V and J ends lost 2 bases and 4 bases respectively, with 17 bases between them. Germline V gene sequence: CDR1 GTSNPN, CDR2 SVGIG (reference sequence). The CDR3 length is 15 residues.

The rearrangement joins TRBV19 to TRBJ1-5; 9 bases align to TRBD1. In germline, CDR1 is LNHDA, CDR2 SQIVND (reference sequence). This CDR3 contains 13 residues. The V and J ends lost 9 bases and 5 bases, in that order; junction bases with no gene match: 5. Here the CDR3 DNA reads TGTGCCAGCAGGGACAGGGACTATCAGCCCCAGCATTTT. It translates to CASRDRDYQPQHF.

About this clone: This sample includes further DNA sequences coding for the same CDR3. V is TRBV5-1 and J is TRBJ2-1; the match to TRBD2 covers 9 bases. CDR3 size: 15 residues. Germline loops: CDR1 SGHRS, CDR2 YFSETQ. V gave up 0 bases and J gave up 5 bases; unmatched junction bases: 3. For the CDR3, the DNA is TGCGCCAGCAGCTTGGTTCTAGCGGGAAACAATGAGCAGTTCTTC. Translated, it gives CASSLVLAGNNEQFF. The full variable domain, in which reference TRBV5-1 and TRBJ2-1 provide the parts outside the CDR3, is KAGVTQTPRYLIKTRGQQVTLSCSPISGHRSVSWYQQTPGQGLQFLFEYFSETQRNKGNFPGRFSGRQFSNSRSEMNVSTLELGDSALYLCASSLVLAGNNEQFFGPGTRLTVL.

In its sample, this clone was seen once. This chain connects TRBV9 to TRBJ2-3; 13 bases align to TRBD2. The CDR3 has 16 residues. V lost 3 bases to trimming and J lost 5 bases; unmatched junction nucleotides: 6. In germline, CDR1 is SGDLS, CDR2 YYNGEE. CDR3 sequence reads: CASSAIGLAGVDTQYF. The DNA of the CDR3 is TGTGCCAGCAGCGCCATAGGACTAGCGGGGGTAGATACGCAGTATTTT.

The V call is TRBV6-5, the J call TRBJ1-5, with unresolved D. The CDR3 loop spans 14 amino acids. Trimming removed 0 bases at V and 11 bases at J, with 14 bases between. Looked up from germline, CDR1 is MNHEY and CDR2 is SVGAGI. The CDR3 region has the DNA TGTGCCAGCAGTTACTCCCGAACATCATTGTCCCAGCATTTT. This gives the protein CASSYSRTSLSQHF.

This chain uses TRBV4-1 with TRBJ2-1, with 11 bases matching TRBD1. Germline assignment: CDR1 MGHRA and CDR2 YSYEKL. V gave up 0 bases and J gave up 3 bases; unmatched junction bases: 4. The CDR3 has 17 amino acids. For the CDR3, the DNA is TGCGCCAGCAGCCAAGATCCCGGGACAGGGGGCTACAATGAGCAGTTCTTC. It encodes CASSQDPGTGGYNEQFF.

The V gene is TRBV11-3, the J gene TRBJ2-2; 8 bases agree with TRBD2. Germline CDR1 and CDR2: SGHNT and YENEEA. CDR3 size: 16 residues. The J segment lost 3 bases and the V segment lost 6 bases, leaving 9 bases of the junction unmatched. The CDR3 here is CASSHLAGTYTGELFF. As DNA, the CDR3 is TGTGCCAGCAGTCACTTAGCGGGGACTTACACCGGGGAGCTGTTTTTT.

This chain links TRBV7-6 with TRBJ1-1; the D gene is possibly TRBD1 (6 bases). The CDR3 sequence is 14 residues long. Germline V lookup: CDR1 SGHVS, CDR2 FNYEAQ. V lost 1 base to trimming and J lost 4 bases, with 10 bases between them. The CDR3: CASSLDRVITEAFF. The CDR3 bases are TGTGCCAGCAGCTTAGACAGGGTGATCACTGAAGCTTTCTTT.

The chain uses TRBV27 and TRBJ2-1; maybe TRBD2 (5 bases). Germline assignment: CDR1 MNHEY and CDR2 SMNVEV (reference sequence). The CDR3 loop spans 13 amino acids. V was pared by 8 bases and J by 3 bases, with 11 bases between. This CDR3 reads CASSPGVYNEQFF. In DNA form, the CDR3 reads TGTGCCAGCTCCCCCGGGGTCTACAATGAGCAGTTCTTC.

The CDR3 region has the DNA TGTGCCAGCAGTTTAGAGTTCGCCTACGAGCAGTACTTC. As protein: CASSLEFAYEQYF. The chain joins TRBV27 to TRBJ2-7; D gene ambiguous. The CDR3 is 13 residues long. The ends were cut back, 2 bases at V and 2 bases at J, with 7 bases in the middle. Germline-derived CDR1 and CDR2 are MNHEY and SMNVEV (reference sequence).

The V gene is TRBV6-5, the J gene TRBJ1-2, with 7 bases matching TRBD1. With V trimmed by 4 bases and J by 4 bases, 6 bases remained unmatched. This CDR3 spans 14 amino acids. In germline, CDR1 is MNHEY, CDR2 SVGAGI. The CDR3 is CASSSQGGGYGYTF. For the CDR3, the DNA is TGTGCCAGCAGTTCTCAGGGGGGAGGCTATGGCTACACCTTC.

The V gene is TRBV4-3, the J gene TRBJ1-2; 7 nucleotides line up with TRBD1. V trimming: 3 bases; J trimming: 4 bases; junction bases outside the gene matches: 8. Germline V gives CDR1 LGHNA, CDR2 YSLEER. The CDR3 covers 15 residues. The CDR3 DNA reads as TGCGCCAGCAGCCAGCTAAATACAGGGGCCTATGGCTACACCTTC. This encodes CASSQLNTGAYGYTF.

The chain recombines TRBV7-2 with TRBJ2-1; 7 nucleotides agree with TRBD2. The CDR3 length is 16 residues. With V trimmed by 5 bases and J by 3 bases, 10 bases remained unmatched. Looked up from germline, CDR1 is SGHTA and CDR2 is FQGNSA. The CDR3 sequence: CASSQLGEGLYNEQFF. In nucleotides, the CDR3 is TGTGCCAGCAGCCAGTTGGGGGAGGGCCTCTACAATGAGCAGTTCTTC.

The chain combines TRBV19 with TRBJ1-2; a weak D match, TRBD1 (6 bases). Germline V gives CDR1 LNHDA, CDR2 SQIVND (reference sequence). Deletions cut 4 bases from V and 8 bases from J, with 23 bases between. The CDR3 has 16 residues. CDR3 region: CASSTQQGPPWSGYTF. CDR3 DNA: TGTGCCAGTAGTACCCAACAGGGCCCGCCCTGGTCCGGCTACACCTTC.